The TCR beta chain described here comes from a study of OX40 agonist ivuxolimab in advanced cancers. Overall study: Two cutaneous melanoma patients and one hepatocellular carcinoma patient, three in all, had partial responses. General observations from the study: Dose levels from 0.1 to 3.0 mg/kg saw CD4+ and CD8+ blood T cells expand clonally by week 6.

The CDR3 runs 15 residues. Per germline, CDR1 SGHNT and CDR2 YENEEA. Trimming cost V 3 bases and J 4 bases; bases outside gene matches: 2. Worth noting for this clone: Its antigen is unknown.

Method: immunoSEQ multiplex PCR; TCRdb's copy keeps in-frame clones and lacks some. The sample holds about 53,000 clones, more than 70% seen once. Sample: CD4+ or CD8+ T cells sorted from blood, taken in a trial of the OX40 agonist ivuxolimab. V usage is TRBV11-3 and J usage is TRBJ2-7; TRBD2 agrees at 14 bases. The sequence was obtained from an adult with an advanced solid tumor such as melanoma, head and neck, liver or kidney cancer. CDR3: CASSFGTSGSYEQYF. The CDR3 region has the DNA TGTGCCAGCAGCTTCGGGACTAGCGGGAGTTACGAGCAGTACTTC. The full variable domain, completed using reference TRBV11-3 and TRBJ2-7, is EAGVVQSPRYKIIEKKQPVAFWCNPISGHNTLYWYLQNLGQGPELLIRYENEEAVDDSQLPKDRFSAERLKGVDSTLKIQPAELGDSAVYLCASSFGTSGSYEQYFGPGTRLTVT.